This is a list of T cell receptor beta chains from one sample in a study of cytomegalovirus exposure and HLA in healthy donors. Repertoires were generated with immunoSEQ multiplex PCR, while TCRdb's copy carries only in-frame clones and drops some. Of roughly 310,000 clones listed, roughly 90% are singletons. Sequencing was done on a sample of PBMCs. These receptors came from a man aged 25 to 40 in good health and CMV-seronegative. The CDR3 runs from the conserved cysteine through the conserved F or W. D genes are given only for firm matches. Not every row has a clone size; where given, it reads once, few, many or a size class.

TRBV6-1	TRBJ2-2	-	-	TGTGCCTTGAGGAGAGGTGAGGGGAACACCGGGGAGCTGTTTTTT	CALRRGEGNTGELFF
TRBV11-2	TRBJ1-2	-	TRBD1	TGTGCCAGCAGCTTAGAAGAGGCGACAGGGGGACGGTATGGCTACACCTTC	CASSLEEATGGRYGYTF
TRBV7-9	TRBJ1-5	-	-	TGTGCTCTCTCGGGTAGCAATCAGCCCCAGCATTTT	CALSGSNQPQHF
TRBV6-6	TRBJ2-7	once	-	TGTGCCAGCAGTTACGGAGGGGACCGGGGTGACGAGCAGTACTTC	CASSYGGDRGDEQYF
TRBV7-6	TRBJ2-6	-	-	TGTGCCAGCAGCTACGGACAGTCTGGGGCCAACGTCCTGACTTTC	CASSYGQSGANVLTF
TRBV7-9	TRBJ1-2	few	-	TGTGCCAGCAGCTCCCCCAGAGCGGAGGGCTACACCTTC	CASSSPRAEGYTF
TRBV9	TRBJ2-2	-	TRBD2	TGTGCCAGCAGCGCGGGGGGGCCGTATTCGGCCGGGGAGCTGTTTTTT	CASSAGGPYSAGELFF
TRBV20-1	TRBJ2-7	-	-	TGCAGTGCCGGAGGGGATTACGAGCAGTACTTC	CSAGGDYEQYF
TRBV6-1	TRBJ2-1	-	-	TGTGCCAGCAGTGATATGGGACTGGCCTACAATGAGCAGTTCTTC	CASSDMGLAYNEQFF
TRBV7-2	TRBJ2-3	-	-	TGTGCCAGCAGCTTATCAACAGGGCTAGATACGCAGTATTTT	CASSLSTGLDTQYF
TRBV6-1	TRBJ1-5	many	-	TGTGCCCTGGGGGCTTACAATCAGCCCCAGCATTTT	CALGAYNQPQHF
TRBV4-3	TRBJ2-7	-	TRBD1	TGCGCCAGCAGCCAAGATTCTGGTTTCGGACAGGGGACCTACGAGCAGTACTTC	CASSQDSGFGQGTYEQYF
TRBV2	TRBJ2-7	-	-	TGTGCCAGCAGTGAAGCGATGGGGGACATTCCATACGAGCAGTACTTC	CASSEAMGDIPYEQYF
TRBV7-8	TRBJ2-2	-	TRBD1	TGTGCCAGCAGCTTTCGGACAGGGTCGACCGGGGAGCTGTTTTTT	CASSFRTGSTGELFF
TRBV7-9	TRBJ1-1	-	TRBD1	TGTGCCAGCAGCTTAGAGGACAGGGTTGGTGAGGAAGGGAACACTGAAGCTTTCTTT	CASSLEDRVGEEGNTEAFF
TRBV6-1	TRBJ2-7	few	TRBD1	TGTGCCAGCATGACAGGGTCCTACGAGCAGTACTTC	CASMTGSYEQYF
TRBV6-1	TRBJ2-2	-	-	TGTGCCAGCAGTGAAGCGCGGCTCACCGGGGAGCTGTTTTTT	CASSEARLTGELFF
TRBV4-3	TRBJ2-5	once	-	TGCGCCAGCAGCCAAGACCGGGACTCGGAGCGCGAGACCCAGTACTTC	CASSQDRDSERETQYF
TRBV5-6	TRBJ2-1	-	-	TGTGCCAGCAGCTTCGGACTCAGCTCCTACAATGAGCAGTTCTTC	CASSFGLSSYNEQFF
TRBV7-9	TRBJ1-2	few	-	TGTGCCAGCAGCTTAGGTGGCGGGGGAGGAGGCGGCTACACCTTC	CASSLGGGGGGGYTF
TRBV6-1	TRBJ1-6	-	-	TGTGCCAGCAGTGGAAGTAGAGGGAATTCACCCCTCCACTTT	CASSGSRGNSPLHF
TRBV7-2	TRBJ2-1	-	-	TGTGCCAGCGGCTCAATACGGGGGTTAAATGAGCAGTTCTTC	CASGSIRGLNEQFF
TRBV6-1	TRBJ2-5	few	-	TGTGCCAGCACTCCGTCCCAAGAGACCCAGTACTTC	CASTPSQETQYF
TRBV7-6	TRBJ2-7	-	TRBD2	TGTGCCAGCAGCTTCGGGGGGGACTTCTCCTACGAGCAGTACTTC	CASSFGGDFSYEQYF
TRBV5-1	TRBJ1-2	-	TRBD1	TGCGCCAGCAGCTTTACAGGGGGCAGTGGCTACACCTTC	CASSFTGGSGYTF
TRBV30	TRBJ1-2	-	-	TGTGCCTCAGCCCGGGACTACGGCTATGGCTACACCTTC	CASARDYGYGYTF
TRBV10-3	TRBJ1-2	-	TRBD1	TGTGCCATCAGCCGGGGACAGGCGAACTATGGCTACACCTTC	CAISRGQANYGYTF
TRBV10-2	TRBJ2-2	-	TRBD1	TGCGCCAGCAGTGGTGGACAGGGTCGGTACACCGGGGAGCTGTTTTTT	CASSGGQGRYTGELFF
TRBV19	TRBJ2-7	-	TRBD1	TGTGCCAGTCGCCGGGACAGGGACTCCTACGAGCAGTACTTC	CASRRDRDSYEQYF
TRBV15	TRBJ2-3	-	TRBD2	TGTGCCACCAGCAGACCCCCACTAGCGGGGGGGCCAAGCACCCTCCACACAGATACGCAGTATTTT	CATSRPPLAGGPSTLHTDTQYF
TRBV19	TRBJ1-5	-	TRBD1	TGTGCCTCCTCACACCCGGGACAGGAACAACAGCCCCAGCATTTT	CASSHPGQEQQPQHF
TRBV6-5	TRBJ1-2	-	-	TGTGCCAGCAGTCGATTTTTTAGGGCGGGCTATGGCTACACCTTC	CASSRFFRAGYGYTF
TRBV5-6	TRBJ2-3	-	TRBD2	TGTGCCAGCAGCTTGCGGGGGGGCCCTTACGGCACAGATACGCAGTATTTT	CASSLRGGPYGTDTQYF
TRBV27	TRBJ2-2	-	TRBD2	TGTGCCAGCAGTTTCTTCGGACTAGCGGGGGGGCCGGGCACCGGGGAGCTGTTTTTT	CASSFFGLAGGPGTGELFF
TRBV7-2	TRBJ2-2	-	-	TGTGCCAGCAGCTTAGTTCAGGGTGGCACCGGGGAGCTGTTTTTT	CASSLVQGGTGELFF
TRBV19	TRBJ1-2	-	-	TGTGCCAGTACTAGACTCCAGGGACTAAATAACTATGGCTACACCTTC	CASTRLQGLNNYGYTF
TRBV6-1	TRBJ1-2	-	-	TGTGCCAGCAGTGTTGGGGAGGGGACGGCTGGCTACACCTTC	CASSVGEGTAGYTF
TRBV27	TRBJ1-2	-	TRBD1	TGTGCCAGCAGTCCCCCGGGACAGATCTATGGCTACACCTTC	CASSPPGQIYGYTF
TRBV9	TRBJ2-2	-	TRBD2	TGTGCCAGCAGCGCTCCAGCTAGCGGGGGGAGCGGGGAGCTGTTTTTT	CASSAPASGGSGELFF
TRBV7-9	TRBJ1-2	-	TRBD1	TGTGCCAGCAGCCGGGGGACAGTTTATGGCTACACCTTC	CASSRGTVYGYTF
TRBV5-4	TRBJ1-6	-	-	TGTGCCAGCAGCTTGGCGCGTGATTCACCCCTCCACTTT	CASSLARDSPLHF
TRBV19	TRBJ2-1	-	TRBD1	TGTGCCAGTGGGCGCCACTCGGGACAGGGCCGAGTGGATGAGCAGTTCTTC	CASGRHSGQGRVDEQFF
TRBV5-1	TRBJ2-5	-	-	TGCGCCAGCAGCTTGGAACAGGGTCGATGGGAGACCCAGTACTTC	CASSLEQGRWETQYF
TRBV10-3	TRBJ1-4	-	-	TGTGCCATCAGTCGCGAGGGGGGGGAAAAACTGTTTTTT	CAISREGGEKLFF
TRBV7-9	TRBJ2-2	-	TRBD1	TGTGCCAGCAGCGAGCGACAGGGGCCGAACACCGGGGAGCTGTTTTTT	CASSERQGPNTGELFF
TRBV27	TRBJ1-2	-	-	TGTGCCAGCAGTTTATCATCTGGGACATTTTATGGCTACACCTTC	CASSLSSGTFYGYTF
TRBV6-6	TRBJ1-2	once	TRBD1	TGTGCCAGCAGCATTCCGGACAGGGTTAACTATGGCTACACCTTC	CASSIPDRVNYGYTF
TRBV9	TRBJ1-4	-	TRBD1	TGTGCCAGCAGCGCACTCGGGACAGGGAGGGAAAAACTGTTTTTT	CASSALGTGREKLFF
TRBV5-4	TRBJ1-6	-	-	TGTGCCAGCAGCTTGGCGCCAGTTAATTCACCCCTCCACTTT	CASSLAPVNSPLHF
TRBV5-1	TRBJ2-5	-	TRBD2	TGCGCCAGCAGCTTGGAACTAGCGGGCTCCCGACCGGGGGAGACCCAGTACTTC	CASSLELAGSRPGETQYF
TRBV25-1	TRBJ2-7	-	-	TGTGCCAGCAGTAAAGGACAGCCCTCCTCCTACGAGCAGTACTTC	CASSKGQPSSYEQYF
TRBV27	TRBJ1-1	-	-	TGTGCCAGCAGTTTTGGGGGCGGTTGGACTGAAGCTTTCTTT	CASSFGGGWTEAFF
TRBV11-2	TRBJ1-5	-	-	TGTGCCAGCAGCTTAGTAGGGGGCAATCAGCCCCAGCATTTT	CASSLVGGNQPQHF
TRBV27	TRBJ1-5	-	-	TGTGCCAGCAGTTTATCAGACAGTTTCGGGCCCCAGCATTTT	CASSLSDSFGPQHF
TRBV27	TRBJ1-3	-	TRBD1	TGTGCCAGCAGTTTGGTTGGACAGGGGACAAACACCATATATTTT	CASSLVGQGTNTIYF